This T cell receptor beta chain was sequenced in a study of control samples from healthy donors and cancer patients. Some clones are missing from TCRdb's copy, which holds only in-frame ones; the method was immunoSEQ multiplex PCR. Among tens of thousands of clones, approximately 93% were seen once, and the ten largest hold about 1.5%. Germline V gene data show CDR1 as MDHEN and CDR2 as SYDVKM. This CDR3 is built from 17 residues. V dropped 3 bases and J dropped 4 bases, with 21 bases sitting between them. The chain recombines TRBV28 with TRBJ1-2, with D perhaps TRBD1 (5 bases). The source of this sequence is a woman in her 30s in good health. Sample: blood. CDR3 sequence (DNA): TGTGCCAGCAGTTTCTCAATAGGGACCCCCGACCTCTATGGCTACACCTTC. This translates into CASSFSIGTPDLYGYTF.